This T cell receptor (beta chain) was recovered during a study of T-cell reconstitution after alpha-beta-depleted transplantation in children (dated by TCRdb to about 2016). Study-level background: Using TCR repertoire profiling, the study followed T-cell immune reconstitution in a quantitative way in children after TCRalphabeta/CD19-depleted allogeneic hematopoietic cell transplantation. The paper as a whole reports these results and caveats: Over subsequent months, a decline in hyperexpanded clone frequencies was noted, and after one year, T-cell counts and TCRbeta diversity were mostly ascribed to newly produced T cells. The apparently early recovery of alphabetaT-cell counts about two months after transplant reportedly depended on only several hundred rapidly expanded clones that came from non-depleted graft cells. In some patients, the high TCRbeta diversity seen at day 60 was put down to recipient T cells and intrathymic progenitors that had survived conditioning.

In the case of this clonotype: The target of this receptor is not known. Base qualities are missing; no much larger clone stands one base away.

The library was generated by PCR. The sequencer listed for this sample is Illumina HiSeq 2500. Molecular barcoding was employed in the preparation of TCR libraries, with unique molecular identifiers being used to normalize TCRbeta repertoire quantification. TCRdb reprocessing: public reads trimmed at Q25 with fastp, clones called with MiXCR, in-frame beta chains kept. For every CDR3 protein sequence, its rows merge into one entry that carries the most common genes and DNA. Present in this sample are 250,000 to 300,000 distinct CDR3 sequences, 7.5% to 9% of which were seen just once. The ten largest clones take up approximately 9.6% of the sample. Trimming accounts for 6 bases at V and 1 base at J, while the number of junction bases matched to no gene is 10. The CDR3 spans 16 residues, from the cysteine through the phenylalanine. Just the 48-base CDR3 DNA is kept, in frame starting at base 1. CDR1 MGHDK and CDR2 SYGVNS were looked up in the germline V gene.

According to the study, the label for this sample's treatment or condition signals: allogeneic hematopoietic cell transplantation with graft depleted of TCRalphabeta T cells and CD19 B cells. The transplant recipients were children given TCRalphabeta/CD19-depleted allogeneic hematopoietic cell grafts. Recombination joined TRBV25-1 with TRBJ1-1; the central 8 bases match TRBD1. The starting material was peripheral blood, obtained 360 days after TCRalphabeta/CD19-depleted stem cell transplant. The TCR was taken from a female patient under 10 years old who had a stem cell transplant for Fanconi anemia, so the T cells may come from the graft donor. Here is the DNA: TGTGCCAGCAGCGATATTTTAGACAGGGGGAACACTGAAGCTTTCTTT. Its protein reads: CASSDILDRGNTEAFF.